This TCR beta chain derives from a study of T-cell reconstitution after alpha-beta-depleted transplantation in children. The ends were cut back, 5 bases at V and 1 base at J, with 9 bases in the middle. CDR1 is SGHRS and CDR2 is YFSETQ in the germline V gene. This CDR3 is built from 13 residues. The TCRbeta library was prepared with unique molecular identifiers. Each CDR3 protein is one row after TCRdb ran MiXCR on the PCR reads. The data hold some 350,000 distinct CDR3 sequences, with around a tenth observed a single time. This clonotype has at least ten counts. The sequence came from a human donor who donated a stem cell graft to a child with acute lymphoblastic leukemia. V usage is TRBV5-1 and J usage is TRBJ2-5, with D uncertain. Material: PBMCs from the stem cell graft donor, obtained from the stem cell graft. Here the CDR3 DNA reads TGCGCCAGCAGTCCCTCATCCCAAGAGACCCAGTACTTC. Amino acid sequence: CASSPSSQETQYF.